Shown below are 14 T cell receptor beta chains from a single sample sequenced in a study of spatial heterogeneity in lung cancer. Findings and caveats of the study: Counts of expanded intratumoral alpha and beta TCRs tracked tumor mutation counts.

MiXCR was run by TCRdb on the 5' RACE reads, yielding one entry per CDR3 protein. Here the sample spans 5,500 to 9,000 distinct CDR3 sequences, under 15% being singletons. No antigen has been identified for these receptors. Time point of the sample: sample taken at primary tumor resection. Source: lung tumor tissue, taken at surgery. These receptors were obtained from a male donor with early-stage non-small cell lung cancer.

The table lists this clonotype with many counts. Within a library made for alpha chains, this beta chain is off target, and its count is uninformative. CDR3 DNA: TGTGCCAGCAGCTTACTCAGGGGACGAGACCCACGGGGCTACACCTTC. Protein: CASSLLRGRDPRGYTF. The genes are TRBV7-2 and TRBJ1-2, with D perhaps matching TRBD1 (6 bases). The germline gives CDR1 SGHTA, CDR2 FQGNSA. The CDR3 contains 16 residues. V was clipped by 2 bases and J by 8 bases, with 21 bases between them.

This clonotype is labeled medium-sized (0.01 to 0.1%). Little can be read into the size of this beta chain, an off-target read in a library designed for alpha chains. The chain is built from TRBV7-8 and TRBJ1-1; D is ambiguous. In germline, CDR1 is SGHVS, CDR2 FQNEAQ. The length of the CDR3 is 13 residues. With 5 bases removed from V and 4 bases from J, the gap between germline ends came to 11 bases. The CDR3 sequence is CASSPSQFTEAFF. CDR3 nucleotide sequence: TGTGCCAGCAGCCCTAGCCAGTTCACTGAAGCTTTCTTT.

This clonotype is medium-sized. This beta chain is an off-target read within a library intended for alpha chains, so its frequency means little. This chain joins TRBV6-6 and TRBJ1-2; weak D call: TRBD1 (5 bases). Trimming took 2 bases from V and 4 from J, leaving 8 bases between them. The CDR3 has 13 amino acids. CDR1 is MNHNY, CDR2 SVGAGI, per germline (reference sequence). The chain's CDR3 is CASSYGAFYGYTF. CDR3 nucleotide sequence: TGTGCCAGCAGTTACGGGGCGTTCTATGGCTACACCTTC.

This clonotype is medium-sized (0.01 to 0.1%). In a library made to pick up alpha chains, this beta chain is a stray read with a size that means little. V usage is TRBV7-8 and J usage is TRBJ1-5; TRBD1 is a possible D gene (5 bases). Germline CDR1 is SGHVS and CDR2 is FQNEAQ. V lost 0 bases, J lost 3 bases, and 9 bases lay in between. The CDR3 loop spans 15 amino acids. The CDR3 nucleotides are TGTGCCAGCAGCTTAGCCGACAGTCTCAATCAGCCCCAGCATTTT. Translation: CASSLADSLNQPQHF.

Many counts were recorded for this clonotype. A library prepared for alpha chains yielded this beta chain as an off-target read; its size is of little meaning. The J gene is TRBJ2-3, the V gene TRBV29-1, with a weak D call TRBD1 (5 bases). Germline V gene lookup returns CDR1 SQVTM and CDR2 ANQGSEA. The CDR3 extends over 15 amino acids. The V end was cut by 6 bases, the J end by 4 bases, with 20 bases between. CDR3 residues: CSVGSDTSTSDTQYF. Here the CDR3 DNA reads TGCAGCGTCGGGTCGGACACAAGTACTTCAGATACGCAGTATTTT.

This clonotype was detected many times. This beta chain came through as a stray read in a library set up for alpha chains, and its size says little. CDR3 in amino acids: CAISGGTGGPQQPQHF. The DNA for the CDR3 is TGTGCCATCAGTGGCGGGACAGGGGGCCCACAACAGCCCCAGCATTTT. The chain is built from TRBV10-3 and TRBJ1-5; TRBD1 agrees at 12 bases. The CDR3 sequence is 16 residues long. V shed 4 bases and J 7 bases; nucleotides not matched to a gene: 8. Germline V lookup: CDR1 ENHRY, CDR2 SYGVKD.

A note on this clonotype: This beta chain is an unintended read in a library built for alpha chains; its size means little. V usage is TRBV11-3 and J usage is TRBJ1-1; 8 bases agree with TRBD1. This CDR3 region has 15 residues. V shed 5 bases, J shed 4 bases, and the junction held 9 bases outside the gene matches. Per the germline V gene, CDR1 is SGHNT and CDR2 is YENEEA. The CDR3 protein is CASSTETGASTEAFF. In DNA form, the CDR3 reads TGTGCCAGCAGCACCGAGACAGGGGCGAGCACTGAAGCTTTCTTT.

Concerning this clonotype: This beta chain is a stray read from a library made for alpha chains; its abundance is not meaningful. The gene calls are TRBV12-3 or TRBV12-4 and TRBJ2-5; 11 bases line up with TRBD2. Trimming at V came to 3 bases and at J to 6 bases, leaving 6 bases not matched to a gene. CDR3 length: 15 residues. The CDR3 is CASSFGSGRAQTQYF. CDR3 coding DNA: TGTGCCAGCAGTTTTGGTAGCGGGAGGGCCCAGACCCAGTACTTC.

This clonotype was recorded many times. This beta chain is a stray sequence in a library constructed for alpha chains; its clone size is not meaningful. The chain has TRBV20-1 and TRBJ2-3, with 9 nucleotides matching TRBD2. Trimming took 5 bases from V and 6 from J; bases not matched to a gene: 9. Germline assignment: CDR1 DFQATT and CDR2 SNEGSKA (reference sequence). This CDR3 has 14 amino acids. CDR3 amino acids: CSAPEGLAADTQYF. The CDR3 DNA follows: TGCAGTGCTCCCGAGGGACTAGCAGCGGATACGCAGTATTTT.

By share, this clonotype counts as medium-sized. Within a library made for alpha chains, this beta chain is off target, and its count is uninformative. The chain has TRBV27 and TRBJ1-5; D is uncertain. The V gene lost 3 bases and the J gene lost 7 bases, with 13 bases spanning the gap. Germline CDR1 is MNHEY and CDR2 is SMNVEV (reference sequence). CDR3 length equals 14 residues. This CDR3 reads CASSLYRTSQPQHF. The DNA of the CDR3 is TGTGCCAGCAGTTTGTACAGAACATCCCAGCCCCAGCATTTT.

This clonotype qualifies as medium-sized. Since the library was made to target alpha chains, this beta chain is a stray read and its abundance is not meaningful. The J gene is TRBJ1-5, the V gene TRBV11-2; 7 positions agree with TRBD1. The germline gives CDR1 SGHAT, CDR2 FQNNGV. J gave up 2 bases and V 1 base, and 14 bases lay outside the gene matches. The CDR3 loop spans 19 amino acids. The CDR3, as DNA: TGTGCCAGCAGCTTAGGAGCCAGGGGGGGTCGCGGTGGCAATCAGCCCCAGCATTTT. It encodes CASSLGARGGRGGNQPQHF.

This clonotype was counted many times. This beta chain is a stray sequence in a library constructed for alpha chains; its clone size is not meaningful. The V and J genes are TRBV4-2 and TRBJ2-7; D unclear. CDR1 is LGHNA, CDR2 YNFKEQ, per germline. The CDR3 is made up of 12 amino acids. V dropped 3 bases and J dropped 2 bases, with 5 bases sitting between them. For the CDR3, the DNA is TGTGCCAGCAGCCATCAGCCCTACGAGCAGTACTTC. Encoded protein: CASSHQPYEQYF.

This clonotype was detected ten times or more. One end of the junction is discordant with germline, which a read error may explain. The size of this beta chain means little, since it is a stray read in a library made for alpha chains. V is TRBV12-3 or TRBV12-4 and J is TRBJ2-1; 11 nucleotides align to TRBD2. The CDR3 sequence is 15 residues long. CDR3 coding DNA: TGTGCCAGCAGGTTAGCGGGAGGGCCCTACAATGAGCAGTTCTTC. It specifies CASRLAGGPYNEQFF.

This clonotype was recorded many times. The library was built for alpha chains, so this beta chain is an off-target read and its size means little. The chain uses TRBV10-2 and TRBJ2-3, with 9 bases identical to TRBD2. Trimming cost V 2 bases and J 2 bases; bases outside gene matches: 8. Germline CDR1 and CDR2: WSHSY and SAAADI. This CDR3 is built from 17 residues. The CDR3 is CASSEARLAGFTDTQYF. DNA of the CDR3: TGCGCCAGCAGTGAGGCTAGGCTAGCGGGATTCACAGATACGCAGTATTTT.